Detailed here is one T cell receptor beta chain. Its antigen is undetermined. TCR beta rearrangements were amplified from peripheral blood genomic DNA. The data derive from a study of T cell repertoires in aging, cancer and after chemotherapy. About the study: Donors were grouped into six age bands spanning 30 or younger through 70 or older.

Multiplex touch-down PCR with TRB-A/B primers amplified rearranged V-D-J TRB sequences. One entry per CDR3 protein results from TCRdb running MiXCR on the multiplex PCR reads. The table shows about 12,000 distinct CDR3 sequences, with 30% to 40% occurring only once. Germline V CDR1 and CDR2: SEHNR, FQNEAQ (reference sequence). This CDR3 region has 13 residues. The V end lost 5 bases, the J end lost 8 bases, and 15 bases lay between the germline ends. The study's findings and limits: Age-matched healthy donors had significantly more diverse, less clonal blood TCR repertoires than untreated cancer patients. Median generation probability rose over the chemotherapy interval in each cancer cohort, suggesting rebound thymic output.

The chain uses TRBV7-9 and TRBJ1-2; D is possibly TRBD1 (5 bases). The sequencing input was blood. This clonotype originated in a human donor in good health. The donor label of this sample is uncertain. The CDR3 DNA sequence: TGTGCCAGCAGCCCCTCGGGACCAGGAGGCTACACCTTC. Translated, it gives CASSPSGPGGYTF.